This T cell receptor (beta chain) was identified during a study of blood T cell repertoires in COVID-19. For the study at large: Italy, Spain and the United States were the sources of the convalescent and acute COVID-19 samples.

Source study methods: For nucleated cells, counts were estimated from reference gene primer amplification. Profiled with immunoSEQ multiplex PCR; TCRdb holds only in-frame clones, not every one. V and J calls and clone size are copied from that table; D and trimming were computed from the DNA. The table shows fewer than 70,000 clones, with 88% occurring only once. This CDR3 comprises 10 residues. The germline V gene encodes CDR1 SGDLS and CDR2 YYNGEE. Trimming took 7 bases from V and 8 from J, leaving 6 bases between them. The origin of this receptor is a human donor in a cohort sampled during active COVID-19. V usage is TRBV9 and J usage is TRBJ1-4; no clear D. Sequencing was performed on peripheral blood. CDR3 protein: CASGGEKLFF. The DNA of the CDR3 is TGTGCCAGCGGAGGGGAAAAACTGTTTTTT.